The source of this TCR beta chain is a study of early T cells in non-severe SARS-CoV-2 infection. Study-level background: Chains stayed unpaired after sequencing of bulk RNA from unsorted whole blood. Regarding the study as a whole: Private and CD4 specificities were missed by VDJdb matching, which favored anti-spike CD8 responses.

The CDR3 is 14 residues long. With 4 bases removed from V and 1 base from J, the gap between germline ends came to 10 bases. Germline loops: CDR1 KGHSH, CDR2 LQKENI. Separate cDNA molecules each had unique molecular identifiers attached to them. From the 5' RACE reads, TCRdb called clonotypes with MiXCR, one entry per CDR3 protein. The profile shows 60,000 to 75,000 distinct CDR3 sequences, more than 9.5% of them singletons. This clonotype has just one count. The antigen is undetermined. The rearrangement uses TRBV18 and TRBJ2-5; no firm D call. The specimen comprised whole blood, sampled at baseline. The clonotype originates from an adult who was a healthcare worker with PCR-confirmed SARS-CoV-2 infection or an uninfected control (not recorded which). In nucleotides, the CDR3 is TGTGCCAGCTCACTTGGTGACACCCAAGAGACCCAGTACTTC. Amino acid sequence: CASSLGDTQETQYF.